The clone carrying this T cell receptor (beta chain) was observed a handful of times. Its antigen is undetermined. TCRdb reanalysed the 5' RACE reads using MiXCR and keeps one entry per CDR3 protein. Seen here are about 77,000 distinct CDR3 sequences, 8.5% to 10% observed once, and the top ten hold about 4.6%. This record belongs to a study of early T cells in non-severe SARS-CoV-2 infection. Background on the study: Sequencing targeted bulk RNA from unsorted whole blood, leaving chains unpaired. Study-level points and caveats: A preference for anti-spike CD8 responses marked VDJdb matching, which missed private and CD4 specificities.

Germline V CDR1 and CDR2: SGHVS, FQNEAQ. The CDR3 has 16 amino acids. V gave up 5 bases and J gave up 7 bases; unmatched junction bases: 8. The chain joins TRBV7-8 to TRBJ2-1, with TRBD2 matching 13 bases. The sequence was obtained from an adult who was a healthcare worker with PCR-confirmed SARS-CoV-2 infection or an uninfected control (not recorded which). Material for sequencing was whole blood. The CDR3 region is CASSMRLAGGGNEQFF. The CDR3 DNA reads as TGTGCCAGCAGCATGAGACTAGCGGGAGGTGGGAATGAGCAGTTCTTC. Full variable domain (remainder filled in from reference TRBV7-8 and TRBJ2-1): GAGVSQSPRYKVAKRGQDVALRCDPISGHVSLFWYQQALGQGPEFLTYFQNEAQLDKSGLPSDRFFAERPEGSVSTLKIQRTQQEDSAVYLCASSMRLAGGGNEQFFGPGTRLTVL.